The 27 T cell receptor beta chains below all came from one sample that was sequenced in a study of T-cell reconstitution after alpha-beta-depleted transplantation in children. A TCRbeta library incorporating unique molecular identifiers was prepared. MiXCR, run by TCRdb on the PCR reads, gives a single entry per CDR3 protein. This table has some 500,000 distinct CDR3 sequences, 18% appearing once. This specimen consisted of PBMCs from the stem cell graft donor, obtained from the stem cell graft. These receptors were obtained from a human donor who donated a stem cell graft to a child with acute lymphoblastic leukemia.

This clonotype was seen at least ten times. The chain recombines TRBV5-1 with TRBJ2-3; either TRBD1 or TRBD2 may fit D (5 bases each). CDR1 is SGHRS, CDR2 YFSETQ, per germline. Trimming pared 2 bases from V and 0 bases from J, leaving 10 bases between. The CDR3 is made up of 15 amino acids. In nucleotides, the CDR3 is TGCGCCAGCAGCTTCCGGGACGGCAGCACAGATACGCAGTATTTT. As protein: CASSFRDGSTDTQYF.

This clonotype occurred a few times. V usage is TRBV5-4 and J usage is TRBJ2-7; TRBD2 is a possible D gene (7 bases). The CDR3 is made up of 15 amino acids. Trimming pared 4 bases from V and 3 bases from J, leaving 17 bases between. Germline V gene data show CDR1 as SGHNT and CDR2 as YYREEE (reference sequence). The CDR3 DNA sequence: TGTGCCAGCAGCCCAGAGAGGGGGGACTACTACGAGCAGTACTTC. Translation gives CASSPERGDYYEQYF.

This clonotype was counted between two and nine times. V and J are TRBV27 and TRBJ1-1; TRBD1 matches 7 bases. The trim removed 2 bases at V and 0 bases at J, leaving 6 bases unmatched. CDR3 length equals 16 residues. Germline CDR1 is MNHEY and CDR2 is SMNVEV (reference sequence). CDR3 DNA: TGTGCCAGCAGTTTACGGCGACAGGGACTGAACACTGAAGCTTTCTTT. This sequence encodes CASSLRRQGLNTEAFF.

This clonotype has a handful of counts. The gene calls are TRBV5-6 and TRBJ2-7; D might be TRBD2 (5 bases). Germline V CDR1 and CDR2: SGHDT, YYEEEE. The CDR3 sequence is 14 residues long. Deletions cut 1 base from V and 5 bases from J, with 13 bases between. CDR3 region: CASSLPRGNNEQYF. The CDR3 nucleotides are TGTGCCAGCAGCTTGCCCAGAGGGAACAACGAGCAGTACTTC.

The chain links TRBV27 to TRBJ1-1; D unresolved. V lost 3 bases and J 6 bases, leaving 14 bases between the germline ends. Germline CDR1 is MNHEY and CDR2 is SMNVEV (reference sequence). The CDR3 sequence is 14 residues long. The CDR3 region has the DNA TGTGCCAGCAGTTTCGATCGGGCCGGTCCTGAAGCTTTCTTT. It specifies CASSFDRAGPEAFF.

This CDR3 is CASSPHIRGTNEKLFF. CDR3 DNA sequence: TGCGCCAGCAGCCCCCATATTCGGGGGACGAATGAAAAACTGTTTTTT. The rearrangement uses TRBV5-1 and TRBJ1-4; a weak D match, TRBD1 (5 bases). This CDR3 has 16 residues. The ends were cut back, 4 bases at V and 5 bases at J, with 18 bases in the middle. Germline values: CDR1 SGHRS, CDR2 YFSETQ.

This clonotype has a handful of counts. The genes are TRBV27 and TRBJ2-7; TRBD1 aligns across 8 bases. Germline loops: CDR1 MNHEY, CDR2 SMNVEV (reference sequence). This CDR3 is 15 amino acids long. V lost 5 bases and J lost 2; bases outside the gene matches: 8. The CDR3 is CASSKDRGEPYEQYF. The CDR3 DNA is TGTGCCAGCAGTAAAGACAGGGGAGAACCCTACGAGCAGTACTTC.

CDR3 amino acids: CASSSTSDTQYF. The DNA for the CDR3 is TGCGCCAGCAGCTCGACTTCAGATACGCAGTATTTT. J is TRBJ2-3 and V is TRBV5-1, with unresolved D. The CDR3 totals 12 residues. Trimming stripped 3 bases from V and 4 bases from J, with 6 bases between. CDR1 SGHRS and CDR2 YFSETQ come from the germline V gene. Full variable domain (outside the CDR3, taken from reference TRBV5-1 and TRBJ2-3): KAGVTQTPRYLIKTRGQQVTLSCSPISGHRSVSWYQQTPGQGLQFLFEYFSETQRNKGNFPGRFSGRQFSNSRSEMNVSTLELGDSALYLCASSSTSDTQYFGPGTRLTVL.

This chain connects TRBV10-3 to TRBJ1-1, with 7 bases that match TRBD1. The CDR3 spans 12 residues. Trimming removed 4 bases from V and 4 bases from J; junction bases left unmatched: 0. Germline V lookup: CDR1 ENHRY, CDR2 SYGVKD. The CDR3 sequence: CAISGQGTEAFF. For the CDR3, the DNA is TGTGCCATCAGTGGACAGGGCACTGAAGCTTTCTTT.

The CDR3 region is CASRDLRLAGEGDTQYF. The CDR3 bases are TGTGCCAGCAGAGACCTTCGACTAGCGGGAGAGGGGGATACGCAGTATTTT. This chain uses TRBV2 with TRBJ2-3, with 12 bases lining up with TRBD2. The J segment lost 6 bases and the V segment lost 6 bases, leaving 13 bases of the junction unmatched. Germline V gives CDR1 SNHLY, CDR2 FYNNEI. The length of the CDR3 is 17 residues.

This clonotype was detected only a few times. The chain combines TRBV12-3 or TRBV12-4 with TRBJ2-7; D unclear. CDR3 length equals 15 residues. Trimming pared 4 bases from V and 0 bases from J, leaving 13 bases between. The CDR3 loop reads CASSSQLTTSYEQYF. Here the CDR3 DNA reads TGTGCCAGCAGTTCGCAGCTAACCACCTCCTACGAGCAGTACTTC.

This clonotype was picked up a small number of times. The gene calls are TRBV20-1 and TRBJ2-2, with D uncertain. Per germline, CDR1 DFQATT and CDR2 SNEGSKA (reference sequence). The CDR3 is 15 residues long. V lost 5 bases to trimming and J lost 3 bases, with 16 bases between them. The DNA of the CDR3 is TGCAGTGCTTTCGGACCTTTAGCCGACACCGGGGAGCTGTTTTTT. It specifies CSAFGPLADTGELFF.

CDR3 bases: TGTGCCAGCAGTTTATCGCCCAGGGGGGAGGAGACCCAGTACTTC. Protein sequence: CASSLSPRGEETQYF. The rearrangement uses TRBV27 and TRBJ2-5, with D tentatively TRBD1 (7 bases). Trimming left V 0 bases short and J 5 bases short, with 13 bases between. Looked up from germline, CDR1 is MNHEY and CDR2 is SMNVEV (reference sequence). This CDR3 is built from 15 residues.

The chain combines TRBV5-1 with TRBJ2-7, with D tentatively TRBD1 (7 bases). There are 16 residues in the CDR3. With 0 bases removed from V and 2 bases from J, the gap between germline ends came to 15 bases. Germline CDR1 reads SGHRS; CDR2 reads YFSETQ. This CDR3 reads CASSLDQGGRAYEQYF. DNA of the CDR3: TGCGCCAGCAGCTTGGATCAGGGGGGTAGAGCCTACGAGCAGTACTTC. The full variable domain, in which reference TRBV5-1 and TRBJ2-7 provide the parts outside the CDR3, is KAGVTQTPRYLIKTRGQQVTLSCSPISGHRSVSWYQQTPGQGLQFLFEYFSETQRNKGNFPGRFSGRQFSNSRSEMNVSTLELGDSALYLCASSLDQGGRAYEQYFGPGTRLTVT.

The rearrangement joins TRBV20-1 to TRBJ2-1, with a weak D call TRBD2 (7 bases). V lost 2 bases and J 4 bases, leaving 18 bases between the germline ends. The germline V gene encodes CDR1 DFQATT and CDR2 SNEGSKA (reference sequence). The CDR3 covers 16 residues. The CDR3 region has the DNA TGCAGTGCTAGAAGCCGGGGAGGGGGGCCTTACAATGAGCAGTTCTTC. Its protein is CSARSRGGGPYNEQFF.

This chain joins TRBV19 and TRBJ2-3; 7 bases fit TRBD2. CDR1 is LNHDA and CDR2 is SQIVND in the germline V gene (reference sequence). This CDR3 region has 14 residues. Trimming cost V 4 bases and J 4 bases; bases outside gene matches: 5. DNA of the CDR3: TGTGCCAGTAGTAGGCGGGAGTCGCCAGATACGCAGTATTTT. It is translated as CASSRRESPDTQYF.

This clonotype was detected a few times. The V and J genes are TRBV7-9 and TRBJ1-4; a possible D gene is TRBD1 (5 bases). Trimming removed 2 bases from V and 8 bases from J, with 15 bases in between. Germline V gene sequence: CDR1 SEHNR, CDR2 FQNEAQ (reference sequence). There are 15 residues in the CDR3. Here the CDR3 reads CASSLTTDKREKLFF. CDR3 coding DNA: TGTGCCAGCAGCTTAACGACAGACAAAAGGGAAAAACTGTTTTTT.

The V gene is TRBV10-2, the J gene TRBJ2-7; 10 bases match TRBD2. With V trimmed by 4 bases and J by 4 bases, 7 bases remained unmatched. The CDR3 is 15 amino acids. Germline V gene data show CDR1 as WSHSY and CDR2 as SAAADI. For the CDR3, the DNA is TGCGCCAGCAGTGCTCCAGAGCGGGAGGGGTACGAGCAGTACTTC. Translation gives CASSAPEREGYEQYF.

This clonotype has at least ten counts. The chain carries TRBV5-1 and TRBJ1-6, with no clear D. The CDR3 has 17 residues. Germline CDR1 SGHRS, CDR2 YFSETQ. V lost 0 bases and J 0 bases, leaving 10 bases between the germline ends. This chain's CDR3 is CASSLEPVSSYNSPLHF. The CDR3, as DNA: TGCGCCAGCAGCTTGGAACCAGTGAGCTCCTATAATTCACCCCTCCACTTT.

This clonotype appeared a few times. The rearrangement links TRBV20-1 to TRBJ2-1; unclear D gene. Germline loops: CDR1 DFQATT, CDR2 SNEGSKA (reference sequence). The CDR3 consists of 11 residues. Trimming took 3 bases from V and 7 from J, leaving 7 bases between them. The CDR3 coding sequence is TGCAGTGCTAGCCCCGAGAATGAGCAGTTCTTC. Protein: CSASPENEQFF.

This chain links TRBV5-5 with TRBJ2-1, with 8 bases lining up with TRBD1. The germline V gene encodes CDR1 SGHKS and CDR2 YYEKEE (reference sequence). This CDR3 is built from 16 residues. J gave up 5 bases and V 4 bases, and 11 bases lay outside the gene matches. The CDR3 bases are TGTGCCAGCAGCCGAGCCGGGACAGGCCGGAACAATGAGCAGTTCTTC. It is translated as CASSRAGTGRNNEQFF.

The genes are TRBV9 and TRBJ2-1; maybe TRBD1 (5 bases). V was cut by 5 bases and J by 5 bases, with 17 bases left in between. Germline V gene sequence: CDR1 SGDLS, CDR2 YYNGEE. The CDR3 sequence is 15 residues long. The CDR3 DNA sequence: TGTGCCAGCAGTGGGGCCATATCTAGGGACAATGAGCAGTTCTTC. Translated, it gives CASSGAISRDNEQFF.

This clonotype was seen a few times. This chain uses TRBV7-9 with TRBJ2-7; TRBD2 is a possible D gene (6 bases). V was pared by 1 base and J by 2 bases, with 12 bases between. Germline CDR1 reads SEHNR; CDR2 reads FQNEAQ (reference sequence). The CDR3 spans 15 residues. In DNA form, the CDR3 reads TGTGCCAGCAGCTTAGAAGTCGGAGGGACCTACGAGCAGTACTTC. The encoded protein is CASSLEVGGTYEQYF. The full variable domain, its missing parts supplied by reference TRBV7-9 and TRBJ2-7, is DTGVSQNPRHKITKRGQNVTFRCDPISEHNRLYWYRQTLGQGPEFLTYFQNEAQLEKSRLLSDRFSAERPKGSFSTLEIQRTEQGDSAMYLCASSLEVGGTYEQYFGPGTRLTVT.

The table lists this clonotype with a few counts. The gene calls are TRBV5-1 and TRBJ2-1, with 8 bases matching TRBD2. Germline CDR1 is SGHRS and CDR2 is YFSETQ. The ends lost 9 bases at V and 8 bases at J; junction bases unmatched: 13. CDR3 length: 14 amino acids. The CDR3 nucleotides are TGCGCCACCTCCCCGGGGACTAGTATCGATGAGCAGTTCTTC. As protein: CATSPGTSIDEQFF.

The chain joins TRBV5-5 to TRBJ1-2, with 9 bases lining up with TRBD1. CDR3 length equals 18 residues. The germline CDR1 and CDR2 sequences are SGHKS and YYEKEE (reference sequence). After removal of 0 bases from V and 2 bases from J, the junction contained 11 bases not matched to a gene. The CDR3: CASSLDLTGGDKNYGYTF. The CDR3 DNA sequence: TGTGCCAGCAGCTTGGATCTCACAGGGGGCGATAAGAACTATGGCTACACCTTC.

This clonotype was detected only a few times. The genes are TRBV6-1 and TRBJ2-7, with 9 bases identical to TRBD1. The CDR3 covers 15 residues. Per the germline V gene, CDR1 is MNHNS and CDR2 is SASEGT. The ends lost 6 bases at V and 4 bases at J; junction bases unmatched: 10. CDR3 sequence: CASSGPGTGKYEQYF. For the CDR3, the DNA is TGTGCCAGCAGCGGCCCCGGGACAGGGAAATACGAGCAGTACTTC.

This clonotype was found a few times. The rearrangement joins TRBV20-1 to TRBJ2-7; D remains unclear. V was pared by 1 base and J by 2 bases, with 12 bases between. Germline assignment: CDR1 DFQATT and CDR2 SNEGSKA (reference sequence). The CDR3 is 14 amino acids. The CDR3 nucleotides read TGCAGTGCTAGAGGGCCTTTGGATACCTACGAGCAGTACTTC. Protein sequence: CSARGPLDTYEQYF.